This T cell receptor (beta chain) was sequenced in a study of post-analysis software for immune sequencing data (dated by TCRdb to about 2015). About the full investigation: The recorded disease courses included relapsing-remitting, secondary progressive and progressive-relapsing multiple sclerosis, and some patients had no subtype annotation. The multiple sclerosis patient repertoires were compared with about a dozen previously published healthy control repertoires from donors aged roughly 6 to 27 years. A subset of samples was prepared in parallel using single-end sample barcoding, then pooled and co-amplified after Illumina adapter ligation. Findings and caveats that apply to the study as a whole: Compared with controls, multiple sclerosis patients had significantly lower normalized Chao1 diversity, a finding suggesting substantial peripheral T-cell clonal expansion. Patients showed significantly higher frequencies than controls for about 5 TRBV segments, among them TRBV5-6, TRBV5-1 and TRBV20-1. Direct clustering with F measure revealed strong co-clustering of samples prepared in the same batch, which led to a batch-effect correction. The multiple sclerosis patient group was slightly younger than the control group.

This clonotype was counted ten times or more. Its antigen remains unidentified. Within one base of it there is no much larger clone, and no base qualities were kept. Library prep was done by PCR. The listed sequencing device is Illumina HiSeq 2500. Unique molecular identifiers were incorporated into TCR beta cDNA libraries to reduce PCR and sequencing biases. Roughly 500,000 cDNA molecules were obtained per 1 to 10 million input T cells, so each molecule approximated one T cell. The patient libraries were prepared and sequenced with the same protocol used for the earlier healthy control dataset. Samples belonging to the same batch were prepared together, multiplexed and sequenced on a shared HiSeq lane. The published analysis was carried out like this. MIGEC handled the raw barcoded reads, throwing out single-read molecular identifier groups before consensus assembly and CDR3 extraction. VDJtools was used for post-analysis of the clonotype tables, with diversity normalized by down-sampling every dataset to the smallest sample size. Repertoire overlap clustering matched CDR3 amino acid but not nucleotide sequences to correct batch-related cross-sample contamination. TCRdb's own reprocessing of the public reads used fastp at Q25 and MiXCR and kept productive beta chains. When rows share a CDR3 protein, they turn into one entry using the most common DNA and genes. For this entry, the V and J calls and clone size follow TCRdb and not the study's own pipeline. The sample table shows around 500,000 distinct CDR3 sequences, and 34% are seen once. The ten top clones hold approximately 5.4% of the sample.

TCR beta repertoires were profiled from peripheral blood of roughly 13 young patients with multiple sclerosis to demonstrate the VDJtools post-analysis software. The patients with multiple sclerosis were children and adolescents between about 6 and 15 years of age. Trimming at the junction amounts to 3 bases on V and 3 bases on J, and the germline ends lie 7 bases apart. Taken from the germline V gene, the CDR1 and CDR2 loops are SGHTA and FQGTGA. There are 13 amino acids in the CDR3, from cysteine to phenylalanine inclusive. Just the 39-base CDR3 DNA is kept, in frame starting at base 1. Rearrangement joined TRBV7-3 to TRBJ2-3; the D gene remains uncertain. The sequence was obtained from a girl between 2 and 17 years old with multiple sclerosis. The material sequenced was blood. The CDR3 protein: CASSLRRTDTQYF. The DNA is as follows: TGTGCCAGCAGCTTGAGGAGAACAGATACGCAGTATTTT.